This T cell receptor (beta chain) was found in a study of T cell responses to AZD1222 COVID-19 vaccine. The assay was immunoSEQ multiplex PCR, and TCRdb's table has in-frame clones only and misses some. The sample holds some 50,000 clones, approximately 89% seen once. General study findings and limits: Repertoire sampling occurred only after the peak T cell response.

CDR1 and CDR2 from the germline V gene are SGHKS and YYEKEE (reference sequence). The V segment lost 0 bases and the J segment 5 bases; nucleotides outside the gene matches: 6. The CDR3 contains 15 residues. About this clone: Its specificity is unknown.

The TCR sequence derives from an adult who received the AZD1222 COVID-19 vaccine. The rearrangement links TRBV5-5 to TRBJ2-7, with 9 bases that match TRBD1. The sequencing here drew on peripheral blood, taken 28 days after the second AZD1222 dose. CDR3 coding DNA: TGTGCCAGCAGCTTGGTATGGACAGGGGACGACGAGCAGTACTTC. Residues: CASSLVWTGDDEQYF.